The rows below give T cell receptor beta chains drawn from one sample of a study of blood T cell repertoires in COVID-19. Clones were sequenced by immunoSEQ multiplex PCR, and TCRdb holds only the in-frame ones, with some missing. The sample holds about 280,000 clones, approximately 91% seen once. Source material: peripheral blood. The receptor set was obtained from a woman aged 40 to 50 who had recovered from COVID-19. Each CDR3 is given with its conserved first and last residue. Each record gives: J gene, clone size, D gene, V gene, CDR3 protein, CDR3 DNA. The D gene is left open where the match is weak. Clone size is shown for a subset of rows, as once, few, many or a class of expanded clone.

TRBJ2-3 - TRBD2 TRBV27 CASSLGLANTDTQYF TGTGCCAGCAGTTTGGGACTAGCGAACACAGATACGCAGTATTTT
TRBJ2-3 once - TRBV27 CASGGGSFWADTQYF TGTGCCAGCGGAGGCGGAAGTTTTTGGGCAGATACGCAGTATTTT
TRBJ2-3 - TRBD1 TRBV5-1 CASSLQPDREGTDTQYF TGCGCCAGCAGCCTCCAACCGGACAGGGAGGGCACAGATACGCAGTATTTT
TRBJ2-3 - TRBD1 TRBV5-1 CASSLQGAADTQYF TGCGCCAGCAGCCTCCAGGGGGCCGCAGATACGCAGTATTTT
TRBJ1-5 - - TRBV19 CASSIGRGDQPQHF TGTGCCAGTAGTATCGGCCGCGGGGATCAGCCCCAGCATTTT
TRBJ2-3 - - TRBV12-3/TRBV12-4 CASSFRGTDTQYF TGTGCCAGCAGTTTCAGGGGCACAGATACGCAGTATTTT
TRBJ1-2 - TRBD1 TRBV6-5 CASSLGQGDYTF TGTGCCAGCAGTCTTGGACAGGGGGACTACACCTTC
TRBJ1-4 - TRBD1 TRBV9 CASSSHRDRGSPNEKLFF TGTGCCAGCAGCTCCCATCGGGACAGGGGTTCGCCTAATGAAAAACTGTTTTTT
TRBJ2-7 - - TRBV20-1 CSASGQGYEQYF TGCAGTGCTAGTGGTCAGGGATACGAGCAGTACTTC
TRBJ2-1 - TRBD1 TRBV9 CASSKDTGGGSYNEQFF TGTGCCAGCAGCAAAGACACAGGGGGCGGGTCCTACAATGAGCAGTTCTTC
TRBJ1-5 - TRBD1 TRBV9 CASSVGQGGPQPQHF TGTGCCAGCAGCGTCGGACAGGGGGGCCCTCAGCCCCAGCATTTT
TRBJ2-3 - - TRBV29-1 CSVDPATGRGDTQYF TGCAGCGTTGACCCAGCTACAGGGCGAGGAGATACGCAGTATTTT
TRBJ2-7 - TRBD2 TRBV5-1 CASSLRTSGGSYEQYF TGCGCCAGCAGCTTGAGGACTAGCGGGGGATCCTACGAGCAGTACTTC
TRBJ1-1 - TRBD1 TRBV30 CAWGTANTEAFF TGTGCCTGGGGGACAGCGAACACTGAAGCTTTCTTT
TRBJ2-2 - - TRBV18 CASSPQAASNTGELFF TGTGCCAGCTCACCACAAGCGGCTTCGAACACCGGGGAGCTGTTTTTT
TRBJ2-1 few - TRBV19 CASKRAGSYNEQFF TGTGCCAGTAAGCGGGCGGGCTCCTACAATGAGCAGTTCTTC
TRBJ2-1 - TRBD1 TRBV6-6 CASSPLPGGYGGDIFNEQFF TGTGCCAGCAGCCCCCTACCAGGGGGTTATGGGGGAGATATTTTTAATGAGCAGTTCTTC
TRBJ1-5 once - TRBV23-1 CASSQSSGGNQPQHF TGCGCCAGCAGTCAATCATCAGGGGGCAATCAGCCCCAGCATTTT
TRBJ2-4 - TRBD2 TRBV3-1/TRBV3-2 CASSQASSGRIAKNIQYF TGTGCCAGCAGCCAAGCTTCTAGCGGGAGGATCGCCAAAAACATTCAGTACTTC
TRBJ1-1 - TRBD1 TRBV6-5 CASRTGGPEAFF TGTGCCAGCAGAACAGGGGGGCCTGAAGCTTTCTTT
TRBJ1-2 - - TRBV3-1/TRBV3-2 CASSHRLPSADGYTF TGTGCCAGCAGCCATAGACTCCCCAGTGCAGATGGCTACACCTTC
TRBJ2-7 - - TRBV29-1 CSVEDLQEGTNSYEQYF TGCAGCGTTGAAGATCTTCAGGAGGGAACGAACTCCTACGAGCAGTACTTC